The rows below give T cell receptor beta chains drawn from one sample of a study of shared clonotypes between healthy human individuals. Sequenced by immunoSEQ multiplex PCR; TCRdb stores in-frame clones only, minus some. Among hundreds of thousands of clones, around two thirds were seen once, and the ten largest hold approximately 1.8%. Sequencing was carried out using memory CD4+ T cells sorted from blood. The origin of the receptors is a woman in her 30s in good health. Each CDR3 is given with its conserved first and last residue. A D gene is named only where the DNA matches it firmly. Some rows mark clone size as missing; the rest say once, few, many or name a class of expanded clone.

-	-	TRBJ1-1	TRBV5-6	TGTGCCAGCAGCTCAAAAACAGGGTGGAACACTGAAGCTTTCTTT	CASSSKTGWNTEAFF
-	-	TRBJ2-7	TRBV28	TGTGCCAGCAGTTCCTGGACGGACGAGCAGTACTTC	CASSSWTDEQYF
TRBD1	-	TRBJ2-6	TRBV5-8	TGTGCCAGCAGCCGGGACAGGGCGCCCAACGTCCTGACTTTC	CASSRDRAPNVLTF
TRBD1	-	TRBJ1-5	TRBV19	TGTGCCAGTATCGGGACAGGGGGAAGAGGCAATCAGCCCCAGCATTTT	CASIGTGGRGNQPQHF
-	-	TRBJ2-1	TRBV5-1	TGCGCCAGCAGCTTGGTGGATGGAGTGAATGAGCAGTTCTTC	CASSLVDGVNEQFF
TRBD1	-	TRBJ1-5	TRBV6-5	TGTGCCAGCAGAGACAGGGTCCATCAGCCCCAGCATTTT	CASRDRVHQPQHF
TRBD2	-	TRBJ2-1	TRBV18	TGTGCCAGCTCACTAGCGGGAGATAGAAATGAGCAGTTCTTC	CASSLAGDRNEQFF
TRBD2	few	TRBJ2-7	TRBV6-1	TGTGCCAGCAGTACGACTAGCGGATCCTACGAGCAGTACTTC	CASSTTSGSYEQYF
-	-	TRBJ2-1	TRBV19	TGTGCCAGTAGTGGCCGCGAGAGGTCCTACAATGAGCAGTTCTTC	CASSGRERSYNEQFF
TRBD2	-	TRBJ2-1	TRBV6-1	TGTGCCAGCAGTGAAGAGTTCGCTAGCGGGATTTTTGAGCAGTTCTTC	CASSEEFASGIFEQFF
TRBD1	-	TRBJ1-2	TRBV6-1	TGTGCCAGCAGTGGGCAGGGGGTTGACTATGGCTACACCTTC	CASSGQGVDYGYTF
-	-	TRBJ2-3	TRBV5-5	TGTGCCAGCAGCTTGCCGGACAGTGGTACGCAGTATTTT	CASSLPDSGTQYF
TRBD1	-	TRBJ1-5	TRBV7-3	TGTGCCAGCAGCTTATCACAGGGGAAGCCCCAGCATTTT	CASSLSQGKPQHF
TRBD1	-	TRBJ1-5	TRBV10-3	TGTGCCAGCAGAACGACGGGACAGGGGGAACAGCCCCAGCATTTT	CASRTTGQGEQPQHF
-	-	TRBJ1-2	TRBV7-9	TGTGCCAGCAGCTCCCAGGCATATGGCTACACCTTC	CASSSQAYGYTF
-	-	TRBJ2-1	TRBV7-9	TGTGCCAGCAGCTTAGCAGGGTTGGACTACAATGAGCAGTTCTTC	CASSLAGLDYNEQFF
TRBD2	few	TRBJ2-2	TRBV6-1	TGTGCCAGCAGTGAAGGCGCACGACTAGCGGGTCTCACCGGGGAGCTGTTTTTT	CASSEGARLAGLTGELFF
-	-	TRBJ2-7	TRBV7-2	TGTGCCAGCAGCTTTAGATATGGAAACGAGCAGTACTTC	CASSFRYGNEQYF
TRBD1	-	TRBJ2-5	TRBV19	TGTGCCAGTAGTACGTCCGGGACAGGGTTGGAGACCCAGTACTTC	CASSTSGTGLETQYF
TRBD1	-	TRBJ2-7	TRBV4-1	TGCGCCAGCAGCCAGTGGGACAGGGGCCGTTTTCAGTACTTC	CASSQWDRGRFQYF
TRBD2	-	TRBJ2-1	TRBV7-6	TGTGCCAGCAGCTTAGCGAGGGGCCTAGCGGATTACAATGAGCAGTTCTTC	CASSLARGLADYNEQFF
-	-	TRBJ1-3	TRBV10-1	TGCGCCAGCAGTAAGGAATACAGGGCCTTTTTGAAGCCTGGAAACACCATATATTTT	CASSKEYRAFLKPGNTIYF
-	-	TRBJ2-3	TRBV7-2	TGTGCCAGCAGCCTAGGGTTGGGGGCCAAAACGCAGTATTTT	CASSLGLGAKTQYF
-	-	TRBJ2-1	TRBV28	TGTGCCAGCCTTACCGAGCGAGCGCCGGGTAATGAGCAGTTCTTC	CASLTERAPGNEQFF
TRBD1	-	TRBJ2-1	TRBV29-1	TGCAGCATTAGACAGGGGTTGAACGATGAGCAGTTCTTC	CSIRQGLNDEQFF
TRBD1	-	TRBJ2-7	TRBV2	TGTGCCACCCGGGACAGTGAACCCTACGAGCAGTACTTC	CATRDSEPYEQYF
TRBD1	-	TRBJ2-5	TRBV5-4	TGTGCCAGCAGCCCGGGACAGTACCAAGAGACCCAGTACTTC	CASSPGQYQETQYF